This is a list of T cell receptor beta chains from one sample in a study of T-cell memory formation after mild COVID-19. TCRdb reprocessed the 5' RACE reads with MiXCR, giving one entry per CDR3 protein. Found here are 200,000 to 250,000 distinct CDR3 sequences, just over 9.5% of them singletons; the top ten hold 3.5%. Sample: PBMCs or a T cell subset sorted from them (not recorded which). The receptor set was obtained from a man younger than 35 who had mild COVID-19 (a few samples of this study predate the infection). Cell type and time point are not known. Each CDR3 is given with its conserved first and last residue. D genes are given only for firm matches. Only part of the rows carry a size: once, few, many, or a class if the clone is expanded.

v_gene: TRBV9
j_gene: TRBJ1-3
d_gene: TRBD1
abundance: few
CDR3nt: TGTGCCAGCAGCCGCCCAGGGGGCGGTTCTGGAAACACCATATATTTT
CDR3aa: CASSRPGGGSGNTIYF

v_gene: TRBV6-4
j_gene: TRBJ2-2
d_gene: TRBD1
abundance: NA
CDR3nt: TGTGCCAGCAGTAGGACAGGGGGCACCGGGGAGCTGTTTTTT
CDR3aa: CASSRTGGTGELFF

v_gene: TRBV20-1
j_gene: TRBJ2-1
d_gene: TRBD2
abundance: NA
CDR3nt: TGCAGTGCAAGAACGGGGGGGCCTGACAATGAGCAGTTCTTC
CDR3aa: CSARTGGPDNEQFF

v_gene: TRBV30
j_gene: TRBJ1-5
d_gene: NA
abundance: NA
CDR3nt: TGTGCCTGGAGTGCCGGGACATTTAGCAATCAGCCCCAGCATTTT
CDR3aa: CAWSAGTFSNQPQHF

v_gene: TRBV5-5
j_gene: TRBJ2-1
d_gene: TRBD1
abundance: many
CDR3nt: TGTGCCAGCAGCATGTACAGGGGGACCTACAATGAGCAGTTCTTC
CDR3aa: CASSMYRGTYNEQFF

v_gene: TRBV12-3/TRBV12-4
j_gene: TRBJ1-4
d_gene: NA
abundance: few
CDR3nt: TGTGCCAGCAGCTACAGGGAGACTAATGAAAAACTGTTTTTT
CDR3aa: CASSYRETNEKLFF

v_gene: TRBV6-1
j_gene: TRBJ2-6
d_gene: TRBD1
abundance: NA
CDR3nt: TGTGCCAGCACCTTCCGCCCCCACGGGACAGGGTCTGGGGCCAACGTCCTGACTTTC
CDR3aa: CASTFRPHGTGSGANVLTF

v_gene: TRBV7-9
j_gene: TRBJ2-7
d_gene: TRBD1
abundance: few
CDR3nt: TGTGCCAGCGGACAGGGGTTCTACGAGCAGTACTTC
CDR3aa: CASGQGFYEQYF

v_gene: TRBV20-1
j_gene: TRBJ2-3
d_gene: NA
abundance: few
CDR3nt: TGCAGTGCTAGAGATACTAAAGGCACAGATACGCAGTATTTT
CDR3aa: CSARDTKGTDTQYF

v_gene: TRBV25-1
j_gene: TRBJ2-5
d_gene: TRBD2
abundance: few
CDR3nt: TGTGCCAGCAGTGACCGGACTAGCGGGGGATTCCAAGAGACCCAGTACTTC
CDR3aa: CASSDRTSGGFQETQYF

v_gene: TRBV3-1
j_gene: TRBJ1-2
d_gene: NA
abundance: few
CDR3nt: TGTGCCAGCAGCCAAGAAGGGACAATCTATGGCTACACCTTC
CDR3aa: CASSQEGTIYGYTF

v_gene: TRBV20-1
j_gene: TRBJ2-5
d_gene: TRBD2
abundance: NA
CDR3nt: TGCAGTGCTAGCGGGGGGCAAGAGACCCAGTACTTC
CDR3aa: CSASGGQETQYF

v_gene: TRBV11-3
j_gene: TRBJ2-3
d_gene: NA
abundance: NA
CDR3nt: TGTGCCAGCACCGCAGGGTCGGGAGATACGCAGTATTTT
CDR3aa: CASTAGSGDTQYF

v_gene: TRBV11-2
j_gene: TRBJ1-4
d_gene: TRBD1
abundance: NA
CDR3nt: TGTGCCAGCAGCGCAGGGACAGCGTCTAATGAAAAACTGTTTTTT
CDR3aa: CASSAGTASNEKLFF

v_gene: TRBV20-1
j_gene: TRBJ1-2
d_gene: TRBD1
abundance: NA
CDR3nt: TGCAGTGCTAGTTCAGGGGGTGATGGCTACACCTTC
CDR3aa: CSASSGGDGYTF

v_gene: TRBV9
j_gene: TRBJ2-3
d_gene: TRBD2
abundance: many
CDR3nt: TGTGCCAGCAGCTTTAGCGGGGGGGCCACAGATACGCAGTATTTT
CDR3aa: CASSFSGGATDTQYF

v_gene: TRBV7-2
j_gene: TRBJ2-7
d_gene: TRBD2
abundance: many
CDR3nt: TGTGCCAGCAGCCCCGGGACTATTGAGCAGTACTTC
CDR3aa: CASSPGTIEQYF

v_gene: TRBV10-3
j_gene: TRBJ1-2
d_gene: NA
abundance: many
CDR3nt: TGTGCCATCAGTGACTCGGGACGTCAAACAGGGGGCTACACCTTC
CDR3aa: CAISDSGRQTGGYTF

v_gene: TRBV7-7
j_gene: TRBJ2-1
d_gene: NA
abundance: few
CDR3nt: TGTGCCAGCAGCTTAGAGGCGGGAGAGCAGTTCTTC
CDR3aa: CASSLEAGEQFF

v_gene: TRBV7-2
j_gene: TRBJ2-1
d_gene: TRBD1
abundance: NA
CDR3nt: TGTGCCAGCAGCTCCGGACAGGATAGGTACAATGAGCAGTTCTTC
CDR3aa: CASSSGQDRYNEQFF

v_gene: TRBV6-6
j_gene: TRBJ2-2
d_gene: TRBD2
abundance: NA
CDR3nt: TGTGCCAGCCGGGGGGGTTGGACCGGGGAGCTGTTTTTT
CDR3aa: CASRGGWTGELFF

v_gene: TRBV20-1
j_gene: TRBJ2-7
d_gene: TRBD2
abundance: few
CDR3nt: TGCAGTGCTAGAATGACTAGCGGGGCTGGTGAGCAGTACTTC
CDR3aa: CSARMTSGAGEQYF

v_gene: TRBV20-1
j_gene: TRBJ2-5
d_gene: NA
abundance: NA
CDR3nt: TGCAGTGCCCGGTATGGGCGGGAGACCCAGTACTTC
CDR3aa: CSARYGRETQYF

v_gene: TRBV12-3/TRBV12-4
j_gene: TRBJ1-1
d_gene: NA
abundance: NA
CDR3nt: TGTGCCAGCAGTTTTAACGGGGCGGATACTGAAGCTTTCTTT
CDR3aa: CASSFNGADTEAFF

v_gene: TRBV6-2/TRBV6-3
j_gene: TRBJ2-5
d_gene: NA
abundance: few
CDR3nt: TGTGCCAGCAGTGGCCAGTACCAAGAGACCCAGTACTTC
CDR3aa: CASSGQYQETQYF

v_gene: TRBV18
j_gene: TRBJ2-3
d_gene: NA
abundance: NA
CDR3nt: TGTGCCAGCTCACCACGCCCCATACCAGATACGCAGTATTTT
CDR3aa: CASSPRPIPDTQYF

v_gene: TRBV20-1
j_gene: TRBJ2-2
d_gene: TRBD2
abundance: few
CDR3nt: TGCAGTGCTAGAGTAGCGGGGGGAAGGGAGCTGTTTTTT
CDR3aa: CSARVAGGRELFF

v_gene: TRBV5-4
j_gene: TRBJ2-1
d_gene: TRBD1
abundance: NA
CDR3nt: TGTGCCAGCAGCTTGCCCGGGACAGGGAGGATTCAGCCGTTCTTC
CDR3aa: CASSLPGTGRIQPFF

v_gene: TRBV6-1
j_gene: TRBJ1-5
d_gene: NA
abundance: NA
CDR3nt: TGTGCCAGCAATACCAGGGGTTTGGATCAGCCCCAGCATTTT
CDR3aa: CASNTRGLDQPQHF

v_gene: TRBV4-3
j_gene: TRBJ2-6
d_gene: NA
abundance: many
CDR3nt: TGCGCCAGCAGCCAAGCCGCGGGACTTGGGGCCAACGTCCTGACTTTC
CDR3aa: CASSQAAGLGANVLTF

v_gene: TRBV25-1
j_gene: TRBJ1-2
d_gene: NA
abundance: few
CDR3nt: TGTGCCAGCAGTGAAACCGGGACCTTAATTGGCTACACCTTC
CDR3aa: CASSETGTLIGYTF

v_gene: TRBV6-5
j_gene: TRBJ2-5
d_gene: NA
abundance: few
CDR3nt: TGTGCCAGCAGTTACAAAACCGGGACAATCCAGTACTTC
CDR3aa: CASSYKTGTIQYF

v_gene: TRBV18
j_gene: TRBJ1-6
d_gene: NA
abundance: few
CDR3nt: TGTGCCAGCTCAGAGGGGGAAGCCTCCTATAATTCACCCCTCCACTTT
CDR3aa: CASSEGEASYNSPLHF

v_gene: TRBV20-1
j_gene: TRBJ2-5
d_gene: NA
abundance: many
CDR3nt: TGCAGTGCGCCATTACAGGGCGCGGAGACCCAGTACTTC
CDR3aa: CSAPLQGAETQYF

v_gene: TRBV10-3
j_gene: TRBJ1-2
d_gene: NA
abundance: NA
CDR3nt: TGTGCCATCAGTGAGTCCTGGACCGCAGCTAACTATGGCTACACCTTC
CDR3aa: CAISESWTAANYGYTF

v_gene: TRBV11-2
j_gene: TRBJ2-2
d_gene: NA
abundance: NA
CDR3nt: TGTGCCAGCAGCTTTCGCGGGACAGCCTTTGGAGGGAACACCGGGGAGCTGTTTTTT
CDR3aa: CASSFRGTAFGGNTGELFF

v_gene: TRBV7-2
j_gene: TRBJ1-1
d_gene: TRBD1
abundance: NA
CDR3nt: TGTGCCAGCAGGGTAAACAGGGGTTTGGCTTTCTTT
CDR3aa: CASRVNRGLAFF

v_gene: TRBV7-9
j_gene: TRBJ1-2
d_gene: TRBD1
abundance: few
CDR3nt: TGTGCCAGCAGCTTAGCGTTGACAGGGGGGTTCGGCTACACCTTC
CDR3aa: CASSLALTGGFGYTF

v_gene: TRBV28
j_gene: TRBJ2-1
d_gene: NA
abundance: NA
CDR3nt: TGTGCCAGTCATAATACTTACAATGAGCAGTTCTTC
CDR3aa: CASHNTYNEQFF

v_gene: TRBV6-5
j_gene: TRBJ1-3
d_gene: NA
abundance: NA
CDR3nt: TGTGCCAGCAGTGTGACTCCCGTGGCAAACACCATATATTTT
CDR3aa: CASSVTPVANTIYF

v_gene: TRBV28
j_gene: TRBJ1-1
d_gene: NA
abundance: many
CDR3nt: TGTGCCAGCAGTCCGGATTGGGGCGGGACTGAAGCTTTCTTT
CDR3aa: CASSPDWGGTEAFF

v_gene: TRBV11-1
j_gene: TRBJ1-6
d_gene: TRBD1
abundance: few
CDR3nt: TGTGCCAGCAGCGGAACCGGGACAGGGGGCGAGTATTCACCCCTCCACTTT
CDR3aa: CASSGTGTGGEYSPLHF

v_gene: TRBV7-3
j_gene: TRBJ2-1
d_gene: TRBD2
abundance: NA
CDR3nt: TGTGCCAGCAGCCGTAGCGGGGGAGGGTACAATGAGCAGTTCTTC
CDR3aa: CASSRSGGGYNEQFF

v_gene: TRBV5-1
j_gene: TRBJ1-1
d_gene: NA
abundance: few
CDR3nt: TGCGCCAGCAGCACCGGTAGCTTTGTGAACACTGAAGCTTTCTTT
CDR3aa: CASSTGSFVNTEAFF

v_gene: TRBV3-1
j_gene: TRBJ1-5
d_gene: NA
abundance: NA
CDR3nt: TGTGCCAGCAGCCAAAGAGAGAATCAGCCCCAGCATTTT
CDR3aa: CASSQRENQPQHF

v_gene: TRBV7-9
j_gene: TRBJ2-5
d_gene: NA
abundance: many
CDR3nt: TGTGCCAGCAGCTTCGGTACCACTGGGGACCGACAAGAGACCCAGTACTTC
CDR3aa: CASSFGTTGDRQETQYF

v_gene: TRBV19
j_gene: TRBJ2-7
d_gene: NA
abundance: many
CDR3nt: TGTGCCAGTAGCACTTGGCTGCCAGGGAGCTCCTACGAGCAGTACTTC
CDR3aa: CASSTWLPGSSYEQYF